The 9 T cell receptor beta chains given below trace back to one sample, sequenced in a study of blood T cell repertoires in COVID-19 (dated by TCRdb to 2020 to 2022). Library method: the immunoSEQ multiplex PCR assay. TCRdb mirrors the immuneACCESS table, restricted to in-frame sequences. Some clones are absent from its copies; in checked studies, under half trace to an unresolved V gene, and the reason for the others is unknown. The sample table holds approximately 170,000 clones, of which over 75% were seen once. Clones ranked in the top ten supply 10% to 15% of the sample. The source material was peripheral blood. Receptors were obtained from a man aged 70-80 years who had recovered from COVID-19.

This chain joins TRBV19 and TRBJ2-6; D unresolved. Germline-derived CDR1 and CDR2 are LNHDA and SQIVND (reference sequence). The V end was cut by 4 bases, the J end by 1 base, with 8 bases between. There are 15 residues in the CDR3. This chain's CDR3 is CASSKLESGANVLTF. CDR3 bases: TGTGCCAGTAGTAAGTTAGAGTCTGGGGCCAACGTCCTGACTTTC.

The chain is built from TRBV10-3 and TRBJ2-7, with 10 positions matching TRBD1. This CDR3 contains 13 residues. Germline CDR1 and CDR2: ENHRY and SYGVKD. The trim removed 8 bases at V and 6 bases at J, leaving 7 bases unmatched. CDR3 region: CAIQWDRGGEQYF. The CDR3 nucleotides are TGTGCCATCCAATGGGACAGGGGTGGCGAGCAGTACTTC.

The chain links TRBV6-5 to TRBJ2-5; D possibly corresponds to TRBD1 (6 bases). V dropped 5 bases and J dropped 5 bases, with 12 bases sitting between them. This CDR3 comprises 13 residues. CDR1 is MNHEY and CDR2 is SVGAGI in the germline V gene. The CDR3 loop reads CASSRTARETQYF. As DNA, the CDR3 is TGTGCCAGCAGTCGGACAGCCCGGGAGACCCAGTACTTC.

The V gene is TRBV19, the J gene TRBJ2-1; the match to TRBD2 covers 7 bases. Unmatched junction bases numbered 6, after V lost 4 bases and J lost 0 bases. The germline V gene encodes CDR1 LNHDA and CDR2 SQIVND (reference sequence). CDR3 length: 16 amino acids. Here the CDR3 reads CASSTLAVSSYNEQFF. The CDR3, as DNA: TGTGCCAGTAGTACCCTAGCGGTTAGCTCCTACAATGAGCAGTTCTTC.

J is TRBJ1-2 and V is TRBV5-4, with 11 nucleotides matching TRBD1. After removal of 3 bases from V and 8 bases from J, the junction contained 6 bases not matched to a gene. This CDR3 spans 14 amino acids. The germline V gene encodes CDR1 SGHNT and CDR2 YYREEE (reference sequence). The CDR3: CASSYVGQGEGYTF. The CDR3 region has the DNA TGTGCCAGCAGCTACGTGGGACAGGGGGAAGGCTACACCTTC. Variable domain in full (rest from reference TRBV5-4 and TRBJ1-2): ETGVTQSPTHLIKTRGQQVTLRCSSQSGHNTVSWYQQALGQGPQFIFQYYREEENGRGNFPPRFSGLQFPNYSSELNVNALELDDSALYLCASSYVGQGEGYTFGSGTRLTVV.

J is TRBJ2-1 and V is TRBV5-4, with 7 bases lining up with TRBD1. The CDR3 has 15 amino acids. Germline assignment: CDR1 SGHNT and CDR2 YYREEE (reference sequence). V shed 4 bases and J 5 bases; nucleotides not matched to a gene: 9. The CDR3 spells CASSPPRTGNNEQFF. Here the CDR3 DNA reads TGTGCCAGCAGCCCGCCCCGGACAGGCAACAATGAGCAGTTCTTC.

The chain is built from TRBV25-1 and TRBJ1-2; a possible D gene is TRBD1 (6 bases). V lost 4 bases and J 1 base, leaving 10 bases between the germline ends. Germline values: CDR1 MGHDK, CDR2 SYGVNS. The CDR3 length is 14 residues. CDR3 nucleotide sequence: TGTGCCAGCAGTGGGGGGCGGCTTAACTATGGCTACACCTTC. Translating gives CASSGGRLNYGYTF.

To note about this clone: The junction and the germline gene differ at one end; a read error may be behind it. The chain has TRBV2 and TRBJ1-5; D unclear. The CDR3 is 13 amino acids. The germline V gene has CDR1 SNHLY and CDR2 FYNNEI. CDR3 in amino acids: CASSDGSYQPQHF. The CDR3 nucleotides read TGTGCCAGCAGTGATGGTAGCTATCAGCCCCAGCATTTT.

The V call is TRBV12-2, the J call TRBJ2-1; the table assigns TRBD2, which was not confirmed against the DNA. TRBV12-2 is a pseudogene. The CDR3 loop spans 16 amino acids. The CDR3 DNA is TGTGCAAGTCGTAGGCCGGGACTAGCGGAATACAATGAGCAGTTCTTC. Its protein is CASRRPGLAEYNEQFF.